This T cell receptor beta chain originates from a study of regulatory T cells in long-lasting Graves disease. Study-wide results and limits: Persistent disease showed a preference for TRBV28, TRBJ1-2 and TRBJ2-5. Analyses excluded thyroid tissue, covering peripheral blood alone. Whereas approximately 980 public clonotypes were shared by new patients, persistent patients shared more, at a few thousand.

Time point reported: persistent/refractory GD, antithyroid drugs over 5 years with positive TRAb. With RNA extracted from PBMCs as input, the TCR library was made. Recruitment took place at an endocrinology department in Xi'an, China. This clonotype appeared a few times. As yet, its antigen is unknown. Researchers made TCR beta libraries by using iRepertoire HTBI primers and running Arm-PCR on CDR3 regions. MiXCR, applied by TCRdb to the multiplex PCR reads, yields one record per CDR3 protein. The sample shows 350,000 to 500,000 distinct CDR3 sequences, about 21% of them seen only once. CDR1 ENHRY and CDR2 SYGVKD come from the germline V gene. V was clipped by 4 bases and J by 1 base; unmatched bases: 7. This CDR3 is 16 amino acids long.

The sample consisted of peripheral blood mononuclear cells (PBMCs), taken when the disease was refractory, from a patient treated with antithyroid drugs. V and J are TRBV10-3 and TRBJ1-1, with 9 nucleotides matching TRBD1. The sequence was collected from a female donor with Graves disease. This chain's CDR3 is CAISATGGARNTEAFF. In DNA, the CDR3 is TGTGCCATCAGTGCTACAGGGGGCGCGAGGAACACTGAAGCTTTCTTT.